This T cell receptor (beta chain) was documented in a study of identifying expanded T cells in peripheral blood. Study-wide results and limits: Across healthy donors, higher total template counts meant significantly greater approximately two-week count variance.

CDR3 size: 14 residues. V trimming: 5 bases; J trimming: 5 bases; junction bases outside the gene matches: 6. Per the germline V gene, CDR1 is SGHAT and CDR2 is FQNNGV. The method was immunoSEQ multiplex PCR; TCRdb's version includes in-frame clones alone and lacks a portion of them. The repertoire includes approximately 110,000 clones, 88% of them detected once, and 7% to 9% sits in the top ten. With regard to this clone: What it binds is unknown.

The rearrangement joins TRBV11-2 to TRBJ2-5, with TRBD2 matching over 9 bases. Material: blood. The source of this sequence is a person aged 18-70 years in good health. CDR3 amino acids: CASSPGTSWETQYF. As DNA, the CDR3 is TGTGCCAGCAGCCCGGGGACTAGCTGGGAGACCCAGTACTTC.